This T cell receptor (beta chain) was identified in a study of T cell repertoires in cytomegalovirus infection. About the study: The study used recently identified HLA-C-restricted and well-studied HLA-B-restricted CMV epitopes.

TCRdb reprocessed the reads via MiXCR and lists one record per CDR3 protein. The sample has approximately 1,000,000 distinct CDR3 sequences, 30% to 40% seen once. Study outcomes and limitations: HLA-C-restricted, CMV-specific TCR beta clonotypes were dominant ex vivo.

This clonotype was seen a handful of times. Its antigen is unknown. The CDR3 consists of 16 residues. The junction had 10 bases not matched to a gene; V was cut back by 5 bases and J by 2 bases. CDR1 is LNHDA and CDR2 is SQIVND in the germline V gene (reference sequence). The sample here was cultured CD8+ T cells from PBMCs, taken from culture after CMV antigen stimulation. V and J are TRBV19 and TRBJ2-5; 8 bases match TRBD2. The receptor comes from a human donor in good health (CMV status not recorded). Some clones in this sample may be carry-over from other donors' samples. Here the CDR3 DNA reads TGTGCCAGTAGTCCCCAGAGCGGGGGTCCTCAAGAGACCCAGTACTTC. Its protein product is CASSPQSGGPQETQYF.